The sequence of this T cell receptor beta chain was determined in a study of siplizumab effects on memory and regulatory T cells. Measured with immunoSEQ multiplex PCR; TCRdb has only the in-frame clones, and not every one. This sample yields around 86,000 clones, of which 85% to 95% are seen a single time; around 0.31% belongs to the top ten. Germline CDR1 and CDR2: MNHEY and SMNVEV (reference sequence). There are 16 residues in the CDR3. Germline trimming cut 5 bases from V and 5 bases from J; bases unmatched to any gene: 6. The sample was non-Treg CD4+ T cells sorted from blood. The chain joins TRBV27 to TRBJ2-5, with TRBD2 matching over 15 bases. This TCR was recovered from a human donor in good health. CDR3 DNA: TGTGCCAGCAGTCACCGGACTAGCGGGAGGGGGGAGACCCAGTACTTC. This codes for CASSHRTSGRGETQYF.